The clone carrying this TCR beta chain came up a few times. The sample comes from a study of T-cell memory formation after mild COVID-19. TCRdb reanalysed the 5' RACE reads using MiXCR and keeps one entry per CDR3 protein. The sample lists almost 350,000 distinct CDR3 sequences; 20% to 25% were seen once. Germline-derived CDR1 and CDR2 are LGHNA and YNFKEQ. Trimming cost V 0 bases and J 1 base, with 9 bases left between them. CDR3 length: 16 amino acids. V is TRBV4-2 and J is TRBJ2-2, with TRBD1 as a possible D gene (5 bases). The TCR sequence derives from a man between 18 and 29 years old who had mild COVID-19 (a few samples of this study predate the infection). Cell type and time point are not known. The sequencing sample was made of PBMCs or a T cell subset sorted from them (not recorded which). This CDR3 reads CASSQDPQGNTGELFF. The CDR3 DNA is TGTGCCAGCAGCCAAGATCCCCAGGGGAACACCGGGGAGCTGTTTTTT.